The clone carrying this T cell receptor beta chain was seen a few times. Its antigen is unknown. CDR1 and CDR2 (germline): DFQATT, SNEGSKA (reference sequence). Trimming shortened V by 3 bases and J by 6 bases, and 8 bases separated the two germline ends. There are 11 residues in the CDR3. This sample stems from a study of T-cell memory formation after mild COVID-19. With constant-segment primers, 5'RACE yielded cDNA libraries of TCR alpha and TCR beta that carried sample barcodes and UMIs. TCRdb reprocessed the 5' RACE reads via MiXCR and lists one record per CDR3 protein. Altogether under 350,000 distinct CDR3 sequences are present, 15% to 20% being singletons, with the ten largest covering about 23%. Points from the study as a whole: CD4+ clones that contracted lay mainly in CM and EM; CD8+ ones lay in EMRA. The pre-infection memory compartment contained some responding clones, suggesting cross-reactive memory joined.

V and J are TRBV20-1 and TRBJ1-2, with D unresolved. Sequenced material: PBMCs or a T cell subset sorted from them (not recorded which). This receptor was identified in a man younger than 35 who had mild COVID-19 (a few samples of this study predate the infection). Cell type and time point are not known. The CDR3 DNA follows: TGCAGTGCTAGTGGCGTCGATGGCTACACCTTC. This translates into CSASGVDGYTF.